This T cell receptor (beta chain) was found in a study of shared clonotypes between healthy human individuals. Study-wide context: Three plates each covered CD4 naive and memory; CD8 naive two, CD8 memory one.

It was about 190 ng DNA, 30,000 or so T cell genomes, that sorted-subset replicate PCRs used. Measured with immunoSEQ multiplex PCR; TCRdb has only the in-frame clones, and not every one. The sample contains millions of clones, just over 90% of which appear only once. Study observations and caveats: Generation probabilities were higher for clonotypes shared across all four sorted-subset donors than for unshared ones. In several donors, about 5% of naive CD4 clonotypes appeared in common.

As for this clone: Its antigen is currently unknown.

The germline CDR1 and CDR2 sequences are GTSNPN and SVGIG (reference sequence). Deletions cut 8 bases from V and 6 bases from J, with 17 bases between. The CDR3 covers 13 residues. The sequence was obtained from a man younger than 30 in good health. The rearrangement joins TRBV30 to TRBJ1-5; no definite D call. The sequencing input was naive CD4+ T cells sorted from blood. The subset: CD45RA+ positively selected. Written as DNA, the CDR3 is TGTGCCGGGCGGGCCGGCTCGGGTCAGCCCCAGCATTTT. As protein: CAGRAGSGQPQHF.